This T cell receptor beta chain was sequenced for a study of T cell repertoires in cytomegalovirus infection. TCRdb independently ran MiXCR on the reads; one entry per CDR3 protein. Here the sample spans about 100,000 distinct CDR3 sequences, more than 15% being singletons. Trimming cost V 3 bases and J 0 bases, with 6 bases left between them. This CDR3 region has 13 residues. In germline, CDR1 is DFQATT, CDR2 SNEGSKA (reference sequence). The TCR comes from a human donor in good health (CMV status not recorded). Some clones in this sample may be carry-over from other donors' samples. Sequencing used PBMCs. This chain links TRBV20-1 with TRBJ2-1; D possibly corresponds to TRBD2 (6 bases). In nucleotides, the CDR3 is TGCAGTGCTAGTAGCGGCTCCTACAATGAGCAGTTCTTC. It codes for CSASSGSYNEQFF.